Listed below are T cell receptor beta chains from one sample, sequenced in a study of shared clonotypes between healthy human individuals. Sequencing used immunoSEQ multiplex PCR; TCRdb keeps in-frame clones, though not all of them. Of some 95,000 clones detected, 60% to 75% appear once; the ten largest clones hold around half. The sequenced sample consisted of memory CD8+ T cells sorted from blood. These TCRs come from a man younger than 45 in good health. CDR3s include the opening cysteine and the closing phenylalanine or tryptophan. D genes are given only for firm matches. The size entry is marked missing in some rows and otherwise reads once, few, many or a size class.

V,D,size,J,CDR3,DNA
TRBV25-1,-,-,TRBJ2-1,CASSDGRPSYNEQFF,TGTGCCAGCAGTGATGGGAGGCCCTCCTACAATGAGCAGTTCTTC
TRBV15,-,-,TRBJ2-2,CATSSRTVHTGELFF,TGTGCCACCAGCTCCCGGACGGTCCACACCGGGGAGCTGTTTTTT
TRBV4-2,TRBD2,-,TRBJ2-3,CASSQDHWLAGLGSDTQYF,TGTGCCAGCAGCCAAGACCACTGGCTAGCGGGATTAGGGTCAGATACGCAGTATTTT
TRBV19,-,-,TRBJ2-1,CASSIDRAGNEQFF,TGTGCCAGTAGTATAGATCGGGCAGGGAATGAGCAGTTCTTC
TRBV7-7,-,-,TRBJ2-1,CASSLDGWSANEQFF,TGTGCTAGCAGCTTAGACGGCTGGAGCGCTAATGAGCAGTTCTTC
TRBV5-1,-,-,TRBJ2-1,CASSPGGSTRHYNEQFF,TGCGCCAGCAGCCCAGGAGGGTCCACGAGACACTACAATGAGCAGTTCTTC
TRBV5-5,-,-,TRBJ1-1,CASLQGMNTEAFF,TGTGCCAGCCTTCAGGGGATGAACACTGAAGCTTTCTTT
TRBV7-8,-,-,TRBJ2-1,CASGPGPSSYNEQFF,TGTGCCAGCGGACCGGGCCCGAGCTCCTACAATGAGCAGTTCTTC
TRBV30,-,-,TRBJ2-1,CAWSVLPLGNGNEQFF,TGTGCCTGGAGTGTACTCCCGCTAGGAAATGGCAATGAGCAGTTCTTC
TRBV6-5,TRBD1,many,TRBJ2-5,CASSQDRGSETQYF,TGTGCCAGCAGCCAGGACAGGGGTTCAGAGACCCAGTACTTC
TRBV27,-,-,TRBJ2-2,CASSFSTANTGELFF,TGTGCCAGCAGTTTCTCGACAGCGAACACCGGGGAGCTGTTTTTT
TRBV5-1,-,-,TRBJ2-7,CASSYGKGYEQYF,TGCGCCAGCAGCTATGGAAAAGGCTACGAGCAGTACTTC
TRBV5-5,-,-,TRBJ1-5,CASSRTGAEGAWQHF,TGTGCCAGCAGCCGGACCGGGGCAGAGGGTGCCTGGCAGCATTTT
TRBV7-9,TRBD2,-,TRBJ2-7,CASSPLGGGTYEQYF,TGTGCCAGCAGCCCATTGGGGGGAGGGACCTACGAGCAGTACTTC
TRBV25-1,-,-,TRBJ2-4,CASSDSQGAKNIQYF,TGTGCCAGCAGTGATTCACAGGGAGCCAAAAACATTCAGTACTTC
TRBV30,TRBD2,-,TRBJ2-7,CAWLAGSSYEQYF,TGTGCCTGGCTAGCGGGGAGCTCCTACGAGCAGTACTTC
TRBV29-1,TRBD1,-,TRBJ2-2,CSVATGWPGELFF,TGCAGCGTTGCGACAGGGTGGCCCGGGGAGCTGTTTTTT
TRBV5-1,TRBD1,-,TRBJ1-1,CASSRGQQNTEAFF,TGCGCCAGCAGCCGGGGACAGCAAAACACTGAAGCTTTCTTT
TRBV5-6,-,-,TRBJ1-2,CASTNVGGGYTF,TGTGCCAGCACGAACGTGGGGGGTGGCTACACCTTC
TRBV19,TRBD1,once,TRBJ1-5,CASRQGRYGNQPQHF,TGTGCCAGTAGACAGGGGAGATACGGCAATCAGCCCCAGCATTTT